The 7 T cell receptor beta chains below come from one sample, sequenced in a study of PD-1 blockade in mismatch repair-deficient tumors. Sequencing was performed with immunoSEQ multiplex PCR; in TCRdb, only in-frame clones are kept and a portion is missing. The sample records over 100,000 clones, 65% to 80% being singletons. This specimen consisted of peripheral blood, obtained 60 to 65 weeks after starting pembrolizumab. These receptors were obtained from an adult with mismatch repair-deficient cancer.

This clone was found once. The rearrangement uses TRBV7-8 and TRBJ1-5, with a weak D call TRBD1 (6 bases). Trimming took off 3 bases at V and 4 bases at J, with 10 bases between the two ends. Germline CDR1 is SGHVS and CDR2 is FQNEAQ. The CDR3 covers 14 residues. The CDR3 nucleotides read TGTGCCAGCAGCTTCGACAGGAAAAATCAGCCCCAGCATTTT. It is translated as CASSFDRKNQPQHF. Combining the CDR3 with reference TRBV7-8 and TRBJ1-5 gives the whole variable domain GAGVSQSPRYKVAKRGQDVALRCDPISGHVSLFWYQQALGQGPEFLTYFQNEAQLDKSGLPSDRFFAERPEGSVSTLKIQRTQQEDSAVYLCASSFDRKNQPQHFGDGTRLSIL.

The chain recombines TRBV6-1 with TRBJ1-5; D possibly corresponds to TRBD1 (5 bases). Germline V gene lookup returns CDR1 MNHNS and CDR2 SASEGT. With 9 bases removed from V and 3 bases from J, the gap between germline ends came to 12 bases. This CDR3 is 13 amino acids long. In DNA form, the CDR3 reads TGTGCCAGTTTTCAGGGAAACAATCAGCCCCAGCATTTT. Protein sequence: CASFQGNNQPQHF.

CDR3 sequence: CASSWSGTGFSLGADTQYF. Here the CDR3 DNA reads TGCGCCAGCAGCTGGAGCGGGACGGGTTTTTCATTGGGCGCAGATACGCAGTATTTT. The chain is built from TRBV5-1 and TRBJ2-3, with 7 positions matching TRBD2. This CDR3 spans 19 amino acids. Germline lookup yields CDR1 SGHRS and CDR2 YFSETQ. Trimming cost V 3 bases and J 4 bases; bases outside gene matches: 20.

The chain is built from TRBV15 and TRBJ2-6; D is undetermined. The CDR3 is 16 amino acids. V dropped 4 bases and J dropped 2 bases, with 12 bases sitting between them. Per the germline V gene, CDR1 is LNHNV and CDR2 is YYDKDF (reference sequence). CDR3 region: CATSIFVGTGANVLTF. The CDR3 bases are TGTGCCACCAGCATCTTTGTAGGCACTGGGGCCAACGTCCTGACTTTC.

V gene TRBV7-9 combines with J gene TRBJ2-5; no reliable D call. Germline values: CDR1 SEHNR, CDR2 FQNEAQ (reference sequence). This CDR3 comprises 14 residues. V lost 1 base and J 5 bases, leaving 11 bases between the germline ends. As DNA, the CDR3 is TGTGCCAGCAGCTTAGGACCGATCGTGGAGACCCAGTACTTC. Residues: CASSLGPIVETQYF.

The chain is built from TRBV7-9 and TRBJ1-5; D is unresolved. There are 12 residues in the CDR3. CDR1 and CDR2 from the germline V gene are SEHNR and FQNEAQ (reference sequence). V lost 4 bases and J lost 3, with 4 bases in between. The CDR3 spells CASSSANQPQHF. In DNA, the CDR3 is TGTGCCAGCAGCTCCGCCAATCAGCCCCAGCATTTT.

This chain joins TRBV7-6 and TRBJ2-2, with D possibly being TRBD1 (5 bases). Germline-derived CDR1 and CDR2 are SGHVS and FNYEAQ. The CDR3 is 16 residues long. The ends were cut back, 2 bases at V and 5 bases at J, with 15 bases in the middle. For the CDR3, the DNA is TGTGCCAGCAGCTTAATGCGGCAGGGTTTGACCGGGGAGCTGTTTTTT. Translating gives CASSLMRQGLTGELFF.